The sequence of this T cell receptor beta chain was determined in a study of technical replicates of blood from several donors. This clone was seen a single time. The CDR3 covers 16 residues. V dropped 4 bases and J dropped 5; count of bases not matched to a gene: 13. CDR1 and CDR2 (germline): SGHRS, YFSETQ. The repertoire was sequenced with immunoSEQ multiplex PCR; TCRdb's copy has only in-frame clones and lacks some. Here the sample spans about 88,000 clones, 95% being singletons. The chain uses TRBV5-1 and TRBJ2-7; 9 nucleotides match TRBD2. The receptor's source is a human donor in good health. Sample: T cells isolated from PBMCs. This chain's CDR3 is CASSPPGSGRMDEQYF. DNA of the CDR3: TGCGCCAGCAGCCCACCGGGGAGCGGGAGGATGGACGAGCAGTACTTC. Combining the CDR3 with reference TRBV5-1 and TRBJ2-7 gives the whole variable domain KAGVTQTPRYLIKTRGQQVTLSCSPISGHRSVSWYQQTPGQGLQFLFEYFSETQRNKGNFPGRFSGRQFSNSRSEMNVSTLELGDSALYLCASSPPGSGRMDEQYFGPGTRLTVT.